The clone carrying this T cell receptor beta chain was picked up one time. Its antigen remains unknown. The data originate from a study of T cell responses to AZD1222 COVID-19 vaccine. The study, taken as a whole, reports: Reportedly, nearly half of unique spike TCRs recognized epitopes outside B.1.351/B.1.1.7 mutations. Breadth and depth of Spike-specific TCRs rose after two AZD1222 doses. The donors showed a predominance of white British ancestry and of females, with possible underestimation of clonal diversity.

Pooling of second doses given at about 4 or about 12 weeks was done. The data were produced by immunoSEQ multiplex PCR, yet TCRdb's version contains in-frame clones alone and is incomplete. In the table there are 27,000 or so clones, approximately 92% of which are singletons. The CDR3 sequence is 13 residues long. Trimming removed 5 bases at V and 2 bases at J, with 9 bases between. Per germline, CDR1 SGHTA and CDR2 FQGNSA. The clonotype comes from an adult who received the AZD1222 COVID-19 vaccine. J is TRBJ1-1 and V is TRBV7-2; D perhaps matches TRBD1 (6 bases). The starting material was peripheral blood, obtained 28 days after the second AZD1222 dose. CDR3 sequence (DNA): TGTGCCAGCAGCCGGGGGGGCAACACTGAAGCTTTCTTT. The encoded protein is CASSRGGNTEAFF.